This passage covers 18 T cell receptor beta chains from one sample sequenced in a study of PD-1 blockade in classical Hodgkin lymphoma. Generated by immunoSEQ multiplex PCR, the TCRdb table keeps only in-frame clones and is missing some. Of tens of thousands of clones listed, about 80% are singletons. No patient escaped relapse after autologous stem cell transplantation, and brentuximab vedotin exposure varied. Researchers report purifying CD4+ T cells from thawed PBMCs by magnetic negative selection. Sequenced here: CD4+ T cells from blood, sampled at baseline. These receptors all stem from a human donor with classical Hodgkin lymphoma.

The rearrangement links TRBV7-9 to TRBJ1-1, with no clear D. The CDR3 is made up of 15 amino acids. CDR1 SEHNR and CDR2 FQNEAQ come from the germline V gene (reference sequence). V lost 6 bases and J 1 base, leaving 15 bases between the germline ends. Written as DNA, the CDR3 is TGTGCCAGCAGACGAGAGAGGGCTGGGAACACTGAAGCTTTCTTT. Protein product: CASRRERAGNTEAFF. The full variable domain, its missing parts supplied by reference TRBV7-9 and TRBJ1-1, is DTGVSQNPRHKITKRGQNVTFRCDPISEHNRLYWYRQTLGQGPEFLTYFQNEAQLEKSRLLSDRFSAERPKGSFSTLEIQRTEQGDSAMYLCASRRERAGNTEAFFGQGTRLTVV.

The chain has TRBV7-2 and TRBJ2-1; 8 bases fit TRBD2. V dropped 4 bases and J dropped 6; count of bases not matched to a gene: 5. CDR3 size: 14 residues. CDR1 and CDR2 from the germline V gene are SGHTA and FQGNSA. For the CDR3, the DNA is TGTGCCAGCAGCTCAGGACTAGCTTCCAATGAGCAGTTCTTC. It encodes CASSSGLASNEQFF.

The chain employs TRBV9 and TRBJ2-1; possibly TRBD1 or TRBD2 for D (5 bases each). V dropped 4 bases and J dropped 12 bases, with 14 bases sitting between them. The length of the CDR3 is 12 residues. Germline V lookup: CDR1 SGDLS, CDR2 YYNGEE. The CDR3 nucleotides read TGTGCCAGCAGCTTTAGAGGGGACGGGCAGTTCTTC. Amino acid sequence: CASSFRGDGQFF.

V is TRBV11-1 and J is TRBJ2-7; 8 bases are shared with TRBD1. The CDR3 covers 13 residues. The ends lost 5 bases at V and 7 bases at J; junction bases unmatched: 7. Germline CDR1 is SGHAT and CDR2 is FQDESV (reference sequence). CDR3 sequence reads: CASSGQGLMEQYF. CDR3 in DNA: TGTGCCAGCAGCGGACAGGGCTTGATGGAGCAGTACTTC.

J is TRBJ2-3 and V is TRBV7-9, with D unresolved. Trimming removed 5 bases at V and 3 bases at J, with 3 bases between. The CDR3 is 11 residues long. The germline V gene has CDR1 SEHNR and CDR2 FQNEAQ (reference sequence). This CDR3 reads CASSPTDTQYF. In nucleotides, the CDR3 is TGTGCCAGCAGCCCGACAGATACGCAGTATTTT.

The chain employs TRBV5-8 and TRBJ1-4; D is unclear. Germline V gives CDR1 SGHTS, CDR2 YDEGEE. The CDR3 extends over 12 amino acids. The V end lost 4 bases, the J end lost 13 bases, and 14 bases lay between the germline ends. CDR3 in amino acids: CASSDGNRLLFF. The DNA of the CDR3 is TGTGCCAGCAGCGATGGGAACCGGCTACTGTTTTTT.

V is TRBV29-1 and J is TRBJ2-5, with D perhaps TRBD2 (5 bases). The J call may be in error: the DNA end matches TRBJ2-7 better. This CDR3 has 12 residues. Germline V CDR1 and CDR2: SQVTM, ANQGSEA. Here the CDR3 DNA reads TGCAGCGTTAAGGGAGTCTCCTACGAGCAGTACTTC. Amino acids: CSVKGVSYEQYF.

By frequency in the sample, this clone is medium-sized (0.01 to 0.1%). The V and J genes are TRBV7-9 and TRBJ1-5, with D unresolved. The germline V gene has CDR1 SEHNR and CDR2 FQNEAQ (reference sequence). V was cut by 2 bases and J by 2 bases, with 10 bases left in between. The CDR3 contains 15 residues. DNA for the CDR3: TGTGCCAGCAGCTTAATGGGGAATGGCAATCAGCCCCAGCATTTT. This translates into CASSLMGNGNQPQHF.

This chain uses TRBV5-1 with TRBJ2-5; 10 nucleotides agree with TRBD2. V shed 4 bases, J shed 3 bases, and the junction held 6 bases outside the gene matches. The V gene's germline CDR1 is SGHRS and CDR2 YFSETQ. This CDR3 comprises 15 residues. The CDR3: CASSGRTSGEETQYF. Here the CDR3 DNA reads TGCGCCAGCAGCGGTAGAACTAGCGGGGAAGAGACCCAGTACTTC.

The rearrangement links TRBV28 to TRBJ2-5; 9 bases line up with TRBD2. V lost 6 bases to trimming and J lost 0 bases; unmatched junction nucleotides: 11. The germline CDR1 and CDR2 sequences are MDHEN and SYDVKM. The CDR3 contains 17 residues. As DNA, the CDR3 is TGTGCCAGCAGCCCGGGACTTCTAGCGGGGTACCAAGAGACCCAGTACTTC. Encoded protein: CASSPGLLAGYQETQYF.

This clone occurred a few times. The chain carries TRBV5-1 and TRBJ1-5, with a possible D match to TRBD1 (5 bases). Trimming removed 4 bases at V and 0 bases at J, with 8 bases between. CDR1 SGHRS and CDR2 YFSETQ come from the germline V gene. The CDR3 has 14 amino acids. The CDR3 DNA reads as TGCGCCAGCAGCCCCGGGACTAGCAATCAGCCCCAGCATTTT. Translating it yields CASSPGTSNQPQHF.

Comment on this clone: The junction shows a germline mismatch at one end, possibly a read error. In nucleotides, the CDR3 is TGTGCCAGCAGCCTAGGTTGGGGTGGAGACACCATATATTTT. It specifies CASSLGWGGDTIYF. V and J are TRBV28 and TRBJ1-3; D unresolved. CDR1 MDHEN and CDR2 SYDVKM come from the germline V gene. CDR3 size: 14 residues.

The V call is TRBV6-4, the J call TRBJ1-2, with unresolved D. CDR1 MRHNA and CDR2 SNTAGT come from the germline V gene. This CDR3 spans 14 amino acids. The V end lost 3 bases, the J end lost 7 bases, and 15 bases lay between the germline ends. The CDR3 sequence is CASSDHGLGVGYTF. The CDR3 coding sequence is TGTGCCAGCAGTGATCACGGTCTCGGAGTTGGCTACACCTTC.

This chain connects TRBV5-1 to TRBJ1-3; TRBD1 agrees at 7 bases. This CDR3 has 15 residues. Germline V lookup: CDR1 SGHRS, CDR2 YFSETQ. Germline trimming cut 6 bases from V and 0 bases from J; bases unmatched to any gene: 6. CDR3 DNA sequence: TGCGCCAGCAAACAGGGGTACAGCTCTGGAAACACCATATATTTT. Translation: CASKQGYSSGNTIYF.

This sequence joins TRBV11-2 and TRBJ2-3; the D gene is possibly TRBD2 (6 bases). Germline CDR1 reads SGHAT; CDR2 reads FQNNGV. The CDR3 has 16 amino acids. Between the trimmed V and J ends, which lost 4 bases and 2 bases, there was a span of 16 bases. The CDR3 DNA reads TGTGCCAGCAGCTCCATACGGAGGGTACTCACAGATACGCAGTATTTT. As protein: CASSSIRRVLTDTQYF. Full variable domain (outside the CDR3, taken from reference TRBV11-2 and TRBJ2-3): EAGVAQSPRYKIIEKRQSVAFWCNPISGHATLYWYQQILGQGPKLLIQFQNNGVVDDSQLPKDRFSAERLKGVDSTLKIQPAKLEDSAVYLCASSSIRRVLTDTQYFGPGTRLTVL.

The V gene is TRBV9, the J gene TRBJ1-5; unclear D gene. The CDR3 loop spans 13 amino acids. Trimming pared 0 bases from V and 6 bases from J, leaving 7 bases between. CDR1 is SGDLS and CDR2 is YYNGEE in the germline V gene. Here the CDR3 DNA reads TGTGCCAGCAGCGTAGAATTCGGTCAGCCCCAGCATTTT. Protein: CASSVEFGQPQHF. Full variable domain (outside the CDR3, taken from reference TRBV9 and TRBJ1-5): DSGVTQTPKHLITATGQRVTLRCSPRSGDLSVYWYQQSLDQGLQFLIQYYNGEERAKGNILERFSAQQFPDLHSELNLSSLELGDSALYFCASSVEFGQPQHFGDGTRLSIL.

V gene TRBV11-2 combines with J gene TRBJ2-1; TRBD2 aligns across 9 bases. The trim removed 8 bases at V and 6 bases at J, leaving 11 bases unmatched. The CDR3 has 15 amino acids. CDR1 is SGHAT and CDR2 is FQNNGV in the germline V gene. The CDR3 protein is CASARRGGLGNEQFF. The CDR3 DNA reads TGTGCCAGCGCAAGGCGGGGGGGCCTCGGCAATGAGCAGTTCTTC. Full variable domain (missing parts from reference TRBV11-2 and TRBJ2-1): EAGVAQSPRYKIIEKRQSVAFWCNPISGHATLYWYQQILGQGPKLLIQFQNNGVVDDSQLPKDRFSAERLKGVDSTLKIQPAKLEDSAVYLCASARRGGLGNEQFFGPGTRLTVL.

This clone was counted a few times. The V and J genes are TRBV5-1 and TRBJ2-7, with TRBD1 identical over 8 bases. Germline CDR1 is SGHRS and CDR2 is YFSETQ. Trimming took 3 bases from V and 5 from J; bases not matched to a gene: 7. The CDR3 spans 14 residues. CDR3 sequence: CASSSTQGVNEQYF. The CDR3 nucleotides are TGCGCCAGCAGCTCAACACAGGGGGTGAACGAGCAGTACTTC.